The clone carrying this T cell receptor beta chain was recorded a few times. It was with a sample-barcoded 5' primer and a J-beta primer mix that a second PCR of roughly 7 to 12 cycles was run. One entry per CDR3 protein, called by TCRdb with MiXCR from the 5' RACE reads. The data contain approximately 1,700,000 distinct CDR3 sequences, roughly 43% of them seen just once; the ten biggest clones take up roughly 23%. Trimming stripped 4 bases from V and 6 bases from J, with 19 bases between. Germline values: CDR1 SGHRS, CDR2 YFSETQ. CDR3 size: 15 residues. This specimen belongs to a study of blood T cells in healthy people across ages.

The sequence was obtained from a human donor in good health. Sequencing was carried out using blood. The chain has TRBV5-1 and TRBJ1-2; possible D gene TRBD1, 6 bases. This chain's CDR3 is CASSQTTGSEDGYTF. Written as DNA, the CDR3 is TGCGCCAGCAGCCAGACCACAGGGAGTGAGGATGGCTACACCTTC.